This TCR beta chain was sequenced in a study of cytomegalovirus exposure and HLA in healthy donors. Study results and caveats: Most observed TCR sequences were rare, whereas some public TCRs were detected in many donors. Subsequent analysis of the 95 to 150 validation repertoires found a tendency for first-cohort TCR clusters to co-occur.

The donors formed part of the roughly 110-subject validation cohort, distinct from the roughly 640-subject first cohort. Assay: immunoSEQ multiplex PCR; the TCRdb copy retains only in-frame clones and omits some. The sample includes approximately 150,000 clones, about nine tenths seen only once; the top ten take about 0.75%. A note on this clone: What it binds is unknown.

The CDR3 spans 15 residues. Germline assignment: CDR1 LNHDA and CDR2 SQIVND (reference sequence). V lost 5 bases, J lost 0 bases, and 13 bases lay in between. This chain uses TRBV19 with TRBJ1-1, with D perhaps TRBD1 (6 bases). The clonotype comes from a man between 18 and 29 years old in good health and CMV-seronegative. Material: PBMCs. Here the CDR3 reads CASSDRTALNTEAFF. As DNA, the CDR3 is TGTGCCAGTAGTGATCGGACAGCCCTGAACACTGAAGCTTTCTTT.